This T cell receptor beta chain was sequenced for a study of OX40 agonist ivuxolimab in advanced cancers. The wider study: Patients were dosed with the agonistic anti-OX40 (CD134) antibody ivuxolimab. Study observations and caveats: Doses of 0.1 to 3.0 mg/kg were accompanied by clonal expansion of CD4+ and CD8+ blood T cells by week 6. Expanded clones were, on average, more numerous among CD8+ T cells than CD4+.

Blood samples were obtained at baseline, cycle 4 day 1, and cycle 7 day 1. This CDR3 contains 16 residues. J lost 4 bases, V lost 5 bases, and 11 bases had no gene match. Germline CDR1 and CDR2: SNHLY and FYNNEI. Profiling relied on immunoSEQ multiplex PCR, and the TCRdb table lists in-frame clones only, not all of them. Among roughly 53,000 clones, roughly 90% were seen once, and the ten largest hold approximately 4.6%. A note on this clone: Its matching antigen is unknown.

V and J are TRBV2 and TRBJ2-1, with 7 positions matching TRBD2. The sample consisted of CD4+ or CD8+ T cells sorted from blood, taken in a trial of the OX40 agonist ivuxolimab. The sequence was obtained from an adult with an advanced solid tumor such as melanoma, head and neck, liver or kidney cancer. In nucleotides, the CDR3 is TGTGCCAGCAGTATTATGGGCGGGGGACCGTACAATGAGCAGTTCTTC. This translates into CASSIMGGGPYNEQFF.